Below, 26 T cell receptor beta chains from the same sample are listed, as sequenced in a study of response to subunit inactivated influenza vaccine. Each CDR3 protein is one row after TCRdb ran MiXCR on the RT-PCR reads. This sample has about 780,000 distinct CDR3 sequences, with less than 20% found just once. The sample here was PBMCs from blood, taken 5 to 6 days after vaccination. All receptors derive from a man in his fifties who received an inactivated influenza vaccine.

This clonotype was detected a few times. This chain uses TRBV29-1 with TRBJ1-2; 8 bases align to TRBD1. Trimming at V came to 4 bases and at J to 4 bases, leaving 11 bases not matched to a gene. Germline V CDR1 and CDR2: SQVTM, ANQGSEA. The CDR3 consists of 15 residues. CDR3 sequence reads: CSVVSIQGQGYGYTF. DNA of the CDR3: TGCAGCGTTGTATCCATACAAGGACAGGGCTATGGCTACACCTTC. The full variable domain, rest sourced from reference TRBV29-1 and TRBJ1-2, is SAVISQKPSRDICQRGTSLTIQCQVDSQVTMMFWYRQQPGQSLTLIATANQGSEATYESGFVIDKFPISRPNLTFSTLTVSNMSPEDSSIYLCSVVSIQGQGYGYTFGSGTRLTVV.

This clonotype was counted only a few times. The rearrangement links TRBV20-1 to TRBJ2-1; 11 bases map to TRBD1. Germline trimming cut 3 bases from V and 3 bases from J; bases unmatched to any gene: 10. Germline CDR1 and CDR2: DFQATT and SNEGSKA (reference sequence). This CDR3 spans 17 amino acids. The CDR3 region is CSARLGAGQGGYNEQFF. The DNA of the CDR3 is TGCAGTGCTAGGCTGGGAGCGGGACAGGGGGGCTACAATGAGCAGTTCTTC.

The table lists this clonotype with a few counts. The J gene is TRBJ2-3, the V gene TRBV10-3; TRBD1 matches 7 bases. The CDR3 is made up of 16 amino acids. Germline lookup yields CDR1 ENHRY and CDR2 SYGVKD. With 6 bases clipped from V and 4 bases from J, the junction kept 13 bases outside the gene matches. In nucleotides, the CDR3 is TGTGCCATCAGCGAAAAGCGGCAGGGGGATGCAGATACGCAGTATTTT. Its translation: CAISEKRQGDADTQYF.

This chain connects TRBV12-3 or TRBV12-4 to TRBJ1-2; 7 bases are a match to TRBD1. The V segment lost 8 bases and the J segment 13 bases; nucleotides outside the gene matches: 19. The CDR3 totals 14 residues. CDR3 in DNA: TGTGCCAGCCTTATACGTAGGGACAGACAAATGGTCACCTTC. It codes for CASLIRRDRQMVTF.

The rearrangement links TRBV12-3 or TRBV12-4 to TRBJ2-1, with a possible D match to TRBD1 (5 bases). Deletions cut 5 bases from V and 4 bases from J, with 18 bases between. The CDR3 spans 16 residues. The CDR3, as DNA: TGTGCCAGCAGTATTACAGGCCGCGGTTGGTACAATGAGCAGTTCTTC. Translation gives CASSITGRGWYNEQFF.

This clonotype was detected a few times. This chain connects TRBV29-1 to TRBJ2-7; 8 bases are shared with TRBD1. This CDR3 has 16 amino acids. The germline CDR1 and CDR2 sequences are SQVTM and ANQGSEA. Trimming removed 0 bases from V and 6 bases from J; junction bases left unmatched: 13. CDR3 loop: CSVEDHRTGRRGEQYF. Written as DNA, the CDR3 is TGCAGCGTTGAAGATCATCGGACAGGGAGGAGAGGCGAGCAGTACTTC.

The CDR3 nucleotides read TGCGCCAGCAGCTTGGACGGGAGATACACCGGGGAGCTGTTTTTT. This translates into CASSLDGRYTGELFF. The V call is TRBV5-1, the J call TRBJ2-2, with D possibly TRBD2 on 6 matching bases. Trimming left V 0 bases short and J 3 bases short, with 9 bases between. This CDR3 has 15 residues. Germline CDR1 is SGHRS and CDR2 is YFSETQ.

This clonotype was observed a few times. Here the CDR3 reads CASSLAGGQVNTEAFF. CDR3 in DNA: TGTGCCAGCAGCTTAGCGGGGGGACAGGTGAACACTGAAGCTTTCTTT. The chain carries TRBV7-8 and TRBJ1-1; 8 bases map to TRBD1. This CDR3 has 16 residues. Germline assignment: CDR1 SGHVS and CDR2 FQNEAQ. V was pared by 0 bases and J by 0 bases, with 3 bases of the junction left unmatched.

This clonotype has more than one count but fewer than ten. The rearrangement links TRBV20-1 to TRBJ2-3; maybe TRBD1 (6 bases). With 6 bases removed from V and 2 bases from J, the gap between germline ends came to 15 bases. Germline assignment: CDR1 DFQATT and CDR2 SNEGSKA (reference sequence). CDR3 length equals 14 residues. CDR3 DNA: TGCAGTGCCAACTTCCTGGGGGCCACAGATACGCAGTATTTT. Its translation: CSANFLGATDTQYF.

This clonotype was observed a handful of times. This chain connects TRBV5-1 to TRBJ1-1; D gene unclear. V was clipped by 1 base and J by 8 bases, with 12 bases between them. Germline V lookup: CDR1 SGHRS, CDR2 YFSETQ. This CDR3 has 13 residues. This chain's CDR3 is CASSLWQDKEAFF. CDR3 DNA: TGCGCCAGCAGCTTGTGGCAGGATAAAGAAGCTTTCTTT. Full variable domain (rest looked up from reference TRBV5-1 and TRBJ1-1): KAGVTQTPRYLIKTRGQQVTLSCSPISGHRSVSWYQQTPGQGLQFLFEYFSETQRNKGNFPGRFSGRQFSNSRSEMNVSTLELGDSALYLCASSLWQDKEAFFGQGTRLTVV.

This clonotype was detected many times. CDR3 sequence reads: CSAPSAGDPYEQYF. DNA of the CDR3: TGCAGTGCCCCATCGGCTGGGGATCCCTACGAGCAGTACTTC. The chain joins TRBV20-1 to TRBJ2-7; D is unresolved. This CDR3 spans 14 amino acids. Germline values: CDR1 DFQATT, CDR2 SNEGSKA (reference sequence). V was trimmed by 6 bases and J by 2 bases, leaving 17 bases between them.

The chain carries TRBV30 and TRBJ2-1; D ambiguous. Germline V lookup: CDR1 GTSNPN, CDR2 SVGIG (reference sequence). The CDR3 runs 13 residues. V was pared by 0 bases and J by 4 bases, with 7 bases between. CDR3: CAWSVSAYNEQFF. The DNA for the CDR3 is TGTGCCTGGAGTGTATCAGCTTACAATGAGCAGTTCTTC. Drawing the rest from reference TRBV30 and TRBJ2-1, the complete variable domain is SQTIHQWPATLVQPVGSPLSLECTVEGTSNPNLYWYRQAAGRGLQLLFYSVGIGQISSEVPQNLSASRPQDRQFILSSKKLLLSDSGFYLCAWSVSAYNEQFFGPGTRLTVL.

This clonotype was observed a handful of times. This sequence joins TRBV28 and TRBJ1-3, with 10 bases identical to TRBD1. CDR1 and CDR2 (germline): MDHEN, SYDVKM. V trimming: 4 bases; J trimming: 0 bases; junction bases outside the gene matches: 12. The CDR3 is 19 amino acids. DNA for the CDR3: TGTGCCAGCAGTTCCCCGGGACAGGGGTTCCCCTCCTCTGGAAACACCATATATTTT. Translated, it gives CASSSPGQGFPSSGNTIYF. The variable domain in full, completed from reference TRBV28 and TRBJ1-3, reads DVKVTQSSRYLVKRTGEKVFLECVQDMDHENMFWYRQDPGLGLRLIYFSYDVKMKEKGDIPEGYSVSREKKERFSLILESASTNQTSMYLCASSSPGQGFPSSGNTIYFGEGSWLTVV.

The V gene is TRBV4-3, the J gene TRBJ1-1; D gene ambiguous. The ends were cut back, 0 bases at V and 1 base at J, with 9 bases in the middle. CDR1 is LGHNA, CDR2 YSLEER, per germline. The CDR3 loop spans 15 amino acids. CDR3 coding DNA: TGCGCCAGCAGCCAAGAACAACGGCAGAACACTGAAGCTTTCTTT. Amino acids: CASSQEQRQNTEAFF.

V usage is TRBV12-3 or TRBV12-4 and J usage is TRBJ2-7; D gene unclear. V lost 4 bases and J lost 8, with 12 bases in between. The CDR3 loop spans 12 amino acids. CDR3 bases: TGTGCCAGCAGTTCTTACCCTACGAAGCAGTACTTC. Translated: CASSSYPTKQYF.

This clonotype was detected many times. V is TRBV20-1 and J is TRBJ1-2, with D possibly being TRBD1 (5 bases). V lost 5 bases, J lost 2 bases, and 9 bases lay in between. The CDR3 contains 12 residues. Germline CDR1 is DFQATT and CDR2 is SNEGSKA (reference sequence). CDR3 sequence (DNA): TGCAGTGCTGGGGGGTCAAACTATGGCTACACCTTC. It yields the protein CSAGGSNYGYTF.

The chain uses TRBV12-3 or TRBV12-4 and TRBJ1-1; D call uncertain. This CDR3 spans 14 amino acids. The V and J ends lost 7 bases and 0 bases respectively, with 12 bases between them. The CDR3 region is CASTQQAMNTEAFF. The CDR3 DNA is TGTGCCAGCACCCAGCAGGCCATGAACACTGAAGCTTTCTTT.

This chain connects TRBV6-1 to TRBJ2-5; perhaps D is TRBD1 or TRBD2 (5 bases each). CDR3 length equals 14 residues. V lost 2 bases and J lost 1, with 8 bases in between. The V gene's germline CDR1 is MNHNS and CDR2 SASEGT. The CDR3 DNA is TGTGCCAGCAGTGAACTGGGGACCCAAGAGACCCAGTACTTC. This codes for CASSELGTQETQYF.

There are many counts of this clonotype. The V call is TRBV29-1, the J call TRBJ2-3, with D perhaps TRBD1 or TRBD2 (5 bases each). Per the germline V gene, CDR1 is SQVTM and CDR2 is ANQGSEA. The V and J ends lost 6 bases and 1 base respectively, with 5 bases between them. The CDR3 contains 11 residues. CDR3 DNA: TGCAGCGTGGGACGCACAGATACGCAGTATTTT. Protein: CSVGRTDTQYF.

The genes are TRBV20-1 and TRBJ2-7; D not certain. Germline V gene data show CDR1 as DFQATT and CDR2 as SNEGSKA (reference sequence). V lost 1 base, J lost 0 bases, and 13 bases lay in between. The CDR3 spans 15 residues. In DNA form, the CDR3 reads TGCAGTGCTAGAGCAGGACCCGTTAGCTCCTACGAGCAGTACTTC. Translating it yields CSARAGPVSSYEQYF.

This clonotype appeared many times. The genes are TRBV12-3 or TRBV12-4 and TRBJ2-1, with D possibly being TRBD2 (6 bases). The CDR3 spans 15 residues. V was shortened by 2 bases and J by 4 bases, with 12 bases between the two germline ends. The CDR3: CASSLTVGGYNEQFF. The CDR3 DNA is TGTGCCAGCAGTTTAACGGTTGGGGGGTACAATGAGCAGTTCTTC.

This clonotype has a count of ten or more. The CDR3 region is CASRPTSGGGGEQFF. Here the CDR3 DNA reads TGTGCCAGCAGACCTACAAGCGGGGGAGGGGGTGAGCAGTTCTTC. The genes are TRBV12-3 or TRBV12-4 and TRBJ2-1; 8 bases align to TRBD2. J lost 9 bases, V lost 6 bases, and 13 bases had no gene match. The CDR3 consists of 15 residues.

This clonotype was counted between two and nine times. CDR3 sequence: CASSSLGQGISETQYF. CDR3 nucleotide sequence: TGTGCCAGCAGCTCCCTGGGACAGGGAATCTCAGAGACCCAGTACTTC. The V call is TRBV5-6, the J call TRBJ2-5; 9 bases fit TRBD1. V shed 3 bases and J 4 bases; nucleotides not matched to a gene: 10. The CDR3 runs 16 residues. Germline V gene sequence: CDR1 SGHDT, CDR2 YYEEEE. The entire variable domain, with the rest obtained from reference TRBV5-6 and TRBJ2-5, is as follows: DAGVTQSPTHLIKTRGQQVTLRCSPKSGHDTVSWYQQALGQGPQFIFQYYEEEERQRGNFPDRFSGHQFPNYSSELNVNALLLGDSALYLCASSSLGQGISETQYFGPGTRLLVL.

This clonotype has a count of ten or more. The chain joins TRBV29-1 to TRBJ2-5, with D possibly matching TRBD1 (5 bases). V was trimmed by 3 bases and J by 2 bases, leaving 7 bases between them. The CDR3 extends over 12 amino acids. Germline loops: CDR1 SQVTM, CDR2 ANQGSEA. DNA of the CDR3: TGCAGCGTTGATGACAGACAAGAGACCCAGTACTTC. Encoded protein: CSVDDRQETQYF.

This clonotype showed up just a few times. The rearrangement uses TRBV6-2 or TRBV6-3 and TRBJ2-1; D is ambiguous. V was cut by 4 bases and J by 3 bases, with 10 bases left in between. Germline V lookup: CDR1 MNHEY, CDR2 SVGEGT. This CDR3 spans 14 amino acids. As DNA, the CDR3 is TGTGCCAGCAGTTTTAATGTCGGCTACAATGAGCAGTTCTTC. Its protein product is CASSFNVGYNEQFF.

The sample holds many counts of this clonotype. The V and J genes are TRBV3-1 and TRBJ2-2, with 7 bases lining up with TRBD2. With 4 bases clipped from V and 4 bases from J, the junction kept 6 bases outside the gene matches. Germline CDR1 and CDR2: LGHDT and YNNKEL (reference sequence). The CDR3 spans 15 residues. The CDR3 sequence: CASSRGGSRTGELFF. The CDR3 nucleotides are TGTGCCAGCAGCCGAGGCGGGAGCCGCACCGGGGAGCTGTTTTTT. The entire variable domain, with the rest obtained from reference TRBV3-1 and TRBJ2-2, is as follows: DTAVSQTPKYLVTQMGNDKSIKCEQNLGHDTMYWYKQDSKKFLKIMFSYNNKELIINETVPNRFSPKSPDKAHLNLHINSLELGDSAVYFCASSRGGSRTGELFFGEGSRLTVL.